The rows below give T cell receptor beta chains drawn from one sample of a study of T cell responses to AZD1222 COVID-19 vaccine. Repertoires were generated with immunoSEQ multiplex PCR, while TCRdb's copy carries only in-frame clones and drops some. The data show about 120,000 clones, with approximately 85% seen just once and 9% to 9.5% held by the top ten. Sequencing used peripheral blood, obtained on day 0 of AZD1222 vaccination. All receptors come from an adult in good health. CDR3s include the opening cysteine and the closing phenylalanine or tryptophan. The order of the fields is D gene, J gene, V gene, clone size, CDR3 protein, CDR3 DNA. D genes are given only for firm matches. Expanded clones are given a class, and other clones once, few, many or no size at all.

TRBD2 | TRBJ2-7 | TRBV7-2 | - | CASSLGTSLYEQYF | TGTGCCAGCAGCTTAGGGACTAGCCTCTACGAGCAGTACTTC
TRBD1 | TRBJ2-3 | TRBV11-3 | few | CASSRIGQGTDTQYF | TGTGCCAGCAGCCGGATCGGACAGGGGACAGATACGCAGTATTTT
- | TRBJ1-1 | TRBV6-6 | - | CAVSGQPPLNTEAFF | TGTGCCGTTTCCGGGCAGCCCCCTTTGAACACTGAAGCTTTCTTT
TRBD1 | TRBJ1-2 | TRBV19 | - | CASRRQGLYGYTF | TGTGCCAGTAGGAGACAGGGACTCTATGGCTACACCTTC
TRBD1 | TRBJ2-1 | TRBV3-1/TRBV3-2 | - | CASSRRQGTSRSYNEQFF | TGTGCCAGCAGCCGTCGACAGGGAACCAGCCGATCCTACAATGAGCAGTTCTTC
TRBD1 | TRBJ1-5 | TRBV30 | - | CAWSTGQTSPQHF | TGTGCCTGGAGTACGGGACAGACTTCGCCCCAGCATTTT
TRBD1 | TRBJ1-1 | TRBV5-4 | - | CASSVRQGWSEAFF | TGTGCCAGCAGCGTACGACAGGGGTGGTCTGAAGCTTTCTTT
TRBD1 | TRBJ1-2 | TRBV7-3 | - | CASSSGQGTDGYTF | TGTGCCAGCAGCTCGGGACAGGGAACCGATGGCTACACCTTC
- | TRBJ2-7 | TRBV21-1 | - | CASSPDGAGCEQYF | TGTGCCAGCAGCCCCGACGGGGCAGGGTGCGAGCAGTACTTC
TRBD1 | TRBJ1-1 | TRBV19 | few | CATTGGPYTEAFF | TGTGCCACGACAGGGGGCCCATACACTGAAGCTTTCTTT
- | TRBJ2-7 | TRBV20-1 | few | CSASQGGEQYF | TGCAGTGCTAGTCAGGGTGGGGAGCAGTACTTC
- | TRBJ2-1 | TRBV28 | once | CASSLFRTEFF | TGTGCCAGCAGTTTATTCAGGACAGAGTTCTTC
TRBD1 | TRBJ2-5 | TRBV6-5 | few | CASSSDRGGTQYF | TGTGCCAGCAGCTCGGACAGGGGAGGGACCCAGTACTTC
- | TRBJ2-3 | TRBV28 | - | CASSPTARDTQYF | TGTGCCAGCAGCCCGACAGCCAGAGATACGCAGTATTTT
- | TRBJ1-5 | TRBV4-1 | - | CASSHAVAGIGNQPQHF | TGCGCCAGCAGCCACGCGGTCGCCGGGATCGGCAATCAGCCCCAGCATTTT
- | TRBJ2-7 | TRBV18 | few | CASSPSTEQYF | TGTGCCAGCTCACCGTCAACCGAGCAGTACTTC
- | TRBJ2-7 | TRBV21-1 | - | CASRQGNYEQYF | TGTGCCAGTCGGCAGGGAAACTACGAGCAGTACTTC
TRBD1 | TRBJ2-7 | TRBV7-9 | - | CASSGPGQRSSYEQYF | TGTGCCAGCAGCGGTCCGGGACAGCGAAGCTCCTACGAGCAGTACTTC
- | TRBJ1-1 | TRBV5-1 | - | CASSSMNTEAFF | TGCGCCAGCAGCTCGATGAACACTGAAGCTTTCTTT
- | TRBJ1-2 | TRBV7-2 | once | CASTLWERANYGYTF | TGTGCCAGCACCCTATGGGAAAGAGCCAACTATGGCTACACCTTC